The TCR beta chain described here comes from a study of Graves' ophthalmopathy and Graves' hyperthyroidism. This CDR3 is built from 17 residues. The germline CDR1 and CDR2 sequences are MNHEY and SVGEGT. Trimming removed 2 bases at V and 7 bases at J, with 21 bases between. This clonotype was seen repeatedly, ten times or more. Using RNA transcripts, the TCR beta CDR3 regions were amplified. RT-PCR was first run with HTBI primers, then multiplex PCR in a second round. TCRdb re-analysed the multiplex PCR reads in MiXCR, keeping a single row per CDR3 protein. The table has about 380,000 distinct CDR3 sequences, 15% seen once; the top ten hold about 7%. Hyperthyroidism was considered stable when no ophthalmopathy appeared within 18 months of follow-up. Patients were diagnosed from clinical symptoms, serum thyroxine, TRAb, thyroid ultrasound and orbital computed tomography.

Sequenced sample: peripheral blood. The receptor comes from a woman aged 18-29 years with stable Graves' hyperthyroidism. V gene TRBV6-2 or TRBV6-3 combines with J gene TRBJ1-5, with TRBD1 as a possible D gene (5 bases). CDR3 amino acids: CASSYGAGIRSSQPQHF. The CDR3 DNA reads TGTGCCAGCAGTTACGGGGCAGGGATAAGAAGTTCCCAGCCCCAGCATTTT.